This T cell receptor (beta chain) comes out of a study of cytomegalovirus exposure and HLA in healthy donors. Note on this clone: Its matching antigen is unknown.

Amplification used 60 Vbeta primers and 13 Jbeta primers. Per the study methods: A later analysis tallied tens of millions of unique TCR beta chains, about 9.9 million of them shared. The protocol was immunoSEQ multiplex PCR, while the TCRdb copy is restricted to in-frame clones and leaves out a portion. V, J and clone size reflect that table, while D and trimming were determined from the DNA. The sample carries approximately 100,000 clones, roughly 75% recorded once. General study results and limits: Cytomegalovirus association was listed for about 150 TCR beta chains. Some V segments could not be told apart, so they were left out, TRBV6-2 and TRBV6-3 among them.

Germline CDR1 SGHDN, CDR2 FVKESK. The CDR3 is 15 amino acids. Trimming took off 1 base at V and 4 bases at J, with 13 bases between the two ends. V gene TRBV14 combines with J gene TRBJ1-1, with D perhaps TRBD1 (5 bases). Sequencing input: PBMCs. This TCR derives from a woman aged 40 to 50 in good health and CMV-seronegative. The CDR3 nucleotides read TGTGCCAGCAGCCAAGTAAGGGGAATGGGCACTGAAGCTTTCTTT. This sequence encodes CASSQVRGMGTEAFF. The entire variable domain, with the rest obtained from reference TRBV14 and TRBJ1-1, is as follows: EAGVTQFPSHSVIEKGQTVTLRCDPISGHDNLYWYRRVMGKEIKFLLHFVKESKQDESGMPNNRFLAERTGGTYSTLKVQPAELEDSGVYFCASSQVRGMGTEAFFGQGTRLTVV.